This T cell receptor beta chain originates from a study of PD-L1 blockade in urothelial cancer. On the study more broadly: Investigators checked blood 3 weeks (second dose) and 6 weeks after treatment start. Regarding the study as a whole: Larger 3-week expansion of tumor-associated blood clones was seen in durable-benefit patients.

The CDR3 extends over 14 amino acids. The germline V and J ends were trimmed by 0 bases and 4 bases, with 7 bases remaining between them. CDR1 and CDR2 (germline): ENHRY, SYGVKD. This table comes from immunoSEQ multiplex PCR, and its TCRdb copy is limited to in-frame clones, with some not included. Of around 66,000 clones in the sample, roughly 90% are singletons; the top ten hold 11%. The time point was: peripheral blood 6 weeks after treatment start. As to this clone: Its antigen is not known.

This sequence originates from a man aged 55-75 years with urothelial cancer. The V call is TRBV10-3, the J call TRBJ1-3; no clear D gene. The material sequenced was PBMCs, taken around atezolizumab (anti-PD-L1) treatment. The CDR3 loop is CAISESALGNTIYF. In DNA, the CDR3 is TGTGCCATCAGTGAGTCGGCCTTGGGAAACACCATATATTTT.